These 21 T cell receptor beta chains came from one sample sequenced in a study of OX40 agonist ivuxolimab in advanced cancers. TCRdb's table, derived via immunoSEQ multiplex PCR, lists solely in-frame clones and lacks some. The sample includes about 50,000 clones, around four fifths of them seen just once. The material was CD4+ or CD8+ T cells sorted from blood, obtained in a trial of the OX40 agonist ivuxolimab. The source is an adult with an advanced solid tumor such as melanoma, head and neck, liver or kidney cancer.

This chain joins TRBV5-1 and TRBJ2-7; D remains ambiguous. The CDR3 is 15 amino acids. Germline assignment: CDR1 SGHRS and CDR2 YFSETQ. The V end was cut by 1 base, the J end by 2 bases, with 13 bases between. CDR3 residues: CASSLRANSPYEQYF. CDR3 in DNA: TGCGCCAGCAGCTTGAGGGCCAACTCTCCCTACGAGCAGTACTTC.

V and J are TRBV25-1 and TRBJ2-7; tentative D call: TRBD2 (6 bases). V was cut by 5 bases and J by 9 bases, with 14 bases left in between. Germline CDR1 MGHDK, CDR2 SYGVNS. CDR3 length equals 12 residues. In DNA, the CDR3 is TGTGCCAGCAGTAAGACAAAGGGAGGGCAGTACTTC. Encoded protein: CASSKTKGGQYF.

This clone occurred once. This rearrangement joins TRBV20-1 to TRBJ1-1, with D possibly being TRBD1 (5 bases). The CDR3 sequence is 11 residues long. Germline V gene data show CDR1 as DFQATT and CDR2 as SNEGSKA (reference sequence). V was trimmed by 5 bases and J by 5 bases, leaving 9 bases between them. CDR3 region: CSALQETEAFF. DNA for the CDR3: TGCAGTGCTCTACAGGAAACTGAAGCTTTCTTT.

The V call is TRBV29-1, the J call TRBJ2-1; D possibly matches TRBD1 or TRBD2 (5 bases each). Germline lookup yields CDR1 SQVTM and CDR2 ANQGSEA. The CDR3 runs to 16 residues. Trimming took 2 bases from V and 9 from J, leaving 23 bases between them. In DNA form, the CDR3 reads TGCAGCGTTGAACGCCCGGCTAGGGGTAACCGGGGTGAGCAGTTCTTC. The encoded protein is CSVERPARGNRGEQFF.

This sequence joins TRBV2 and TRBJ1-2; D not certain. The length of the CDR3 is 13 residues. Germline CDR1 and CDR2: SNHLY and FYNNEI. The V end lost 4 bases, the J end lost 1 base, and 7 bases lay between the germline ends. The CDR3 bases are TGTGCCAGCAGTGTAAAGTTTAACTATGGCTACACCTTC. This encodes CASSVKFNYGYTF. Supplemented by reference TRBV2 and TRBJ1-2, the full variable domain reads EPEVTQTPSHQVTQMGQEVILRCVPISNHLYFYWYRQILGQKVEFLVSFYNNEISEKSEIFDDQFSVERPDGSNFTLKIRSTKLEDSAMYFCASSVKFNYGYTFGSGTRLTVV.

The chain employs TRBV28 and TRBJ2-5; 10 bases align to TRBD1. The germline gives CDR1 MDHEN, CDR2 SYDVKM. V lost 5 bases to trimming and J lost 4 bases; unmatched junction nucleotides: 4. CDR3 length: 14 amino acids. This CDR3 reads CASSPWTGGETQYF. The CDR3 DNA reads as TGTGCCAGCAGTCCGTGGACAGGGGGAGAGACCCAGTACTTC. Combining the CDR3 with reference TRBV28 and TRBJ2-5 gives the whole variable domain DVKVTQSSRYLVKRTGEKVFLECVQDMDHENMFWYRQDPGLGLRLIYFSYDVKMKEKGDIPEGYSVSREKKERFSLILESASTNQTSMYLCASSPWTGGETQYFGPGTRLLVL.

The rearrangement uses TRBV11-2 and TRBJ1-6; the D gene is possibly TRBD1 (6 bases). The CDR3 is 19 amino acids. The germline V gene encodes CDR1 SGHAT and CDR2 FQNNGV. Trimming pared 7 bases from V and 9 bases from J, leaving 31 bases between. The CDR3 coding sequence is TGTGCCAGCACCTCAATCAGGGGACCTACATTGGGTTGGGGTTCACCCCTCCACTTT. It yields the protein CASTSIRGPTLGWGSPLHF.

This chain links TRBV28 with TRBJ2-1; TRBD2 matches at 9 bases. This CDR3 is built from 16 residues. Germline V gives CDR1 MDHEN, CDR2 SYDVKM. Losses at the gene ends were 5 bases for V and 10 bases for J; bases not matched to a gene: 15. Written as DNA, the CDR3 is TGTGCCAGCAGTCTCGTCGGGGATAGCGGGAGCCGGGAGCAGTTCTTC. It specifies CASSLVGDSGSREQFF.

This chain uses TRBV5-1 with TRBJ2-2, with D unclear. Between the trimmed V and J ends, which lost 1 base and 0 bases, there was a span of 4 bases. This CDR3 has 14 residues. Looked up from germline, CDR1 is SGHRS and CDR2 is YFSETQ. The CDR3 DNA is TGCGCCAGCAGCTTGACAGCGAACACCGGGGAGCTGTTTTTT. Translated, it gives CASSLTANTGELFF.

The chain links TRBV6-1 to TRBJ2-3; D remains ambiguous. This CDR3 contains 11 residues. Trimming removed 1 base from V and 5 bases from J, with 1 base in between. Germline-derived CDR1 and CDR2 are MNHNS and SASEGT. The CDR3 is CASSEEDTQYF. CDR3 sequence (DNA): TGTGCCAGCAGTGAAGAAGATACGCAGTATTTT.

J is TRBJ1-2 and V is TRBV7-2; no definite D call. CDR1 and CDR2 (germline): SGHTA, FQGNSA. V was shortened by 4 bases and J by 5 bases, with 23 bases between the two germline ends. The CDR3 has 17 amino acids. CDR3 sequence (DNA): TGTGCCAGCAGCTCCCCCATCGGGAGCGGGATTCGGTATGGCTACACCTTC. The encoded protein is CASSSPIGSGIRYGYTF.

The chain combines TRBV19 with TRBJ1-2; D may be TRBD1 (5 bases). The CDR3 spans 16 residues. The germline V gene has CDR1 LNHDA and CDR2 SQIVND (reference sequence). Trimming removed 4 bases from V and 0 bases from J, with 15 bases in between. CDR3 loop: CASSTPNAGSNYGYTF. Here the CDR3 DNA reads TGTGCCAGTAGTACCCCTAACGCAGGGTCTAACTATGGCTACACCTTC.

The rearrangement links TRBV27 to TRBJ1-1; tentative D call: TRBD1 (5 bases). The germline V and J ends were trimmed by 0 bases and 4 bases, with 9 bases remaining between them. Germline-derived CDR1 and CDR2 are MNHEY and SMNVEV (reference sequence). The CDR3 runs 14 residues. CDR3 nucleotides: TGTGCCAGCAGTTTATCGGGGCGCGGCACTGAAGCTTTCTTT. As protein: CASSLSGRGTEAFF.

The genes are TRBV11-2 and TRBJ2-7, with TRBD2 identical over 8 bases. Germline V gene sequence: CDR1 SGHAT, CDR2 FQNNGV. The CDR3 is made up of 16 amino acids. Trimming at V came to 5 bases and at J to 3 bases, leaving 12 bases not matched to a gene. CDR3 coding DNA: TGTGCCAGCAGCGCCCTCACTAGCGGACCATACTACGAGCAGTACTTC. It is translated as CASSALTSGPYYEQYF.

The chain links TRBV25-1 to TRBJ1-2; 7 nucleotides agree with TRBD1. The germline CDR1 and CDR2 sequences are MGHDK and SYGVNS. The CDR3 length is 13 residues. V shed 4 bases and J 11 bases; nucleotides not matched to a gene: 10. Here the CDR3 DNA reads TGTGCCAGCAGTGTCTCCGGGACAGACATGTACACCTTC. This encodes CASSVSGTDMYTF.

The chain employs TRBV30 and TRBJ1-4; D gene unclear. Germline V gene data show CDR1 as GTSNPN and CDR2 as SVGIG (reference sequence). The CDR3 sequence is 14 residues long. The V end was cut by 3 bases, the J end by 6 bases, with 14 bases between. The CDR3 loop reads CAWSSMAQDEKLFF. The CDR3 DNA reads TGTGCCTGGAGCTCGATGGCCCAAGATGAAAAACTGTTTTTT. Using reference TRBV30 and TRBJ1-4 for the parts outside the CDR3, the full variable domain is SQTIHQWPATLVQPVGSPLSLECTVEGTSNPNLYWYRQAAGRGLQLLFYSVGIGQISSEVPQNLSASRPQDRQFILSSKKLLLSDSGFYLCAWSSMAQDEKLFFGSGTQLSVL.

J is TRBJ1-4 and V is TRBV5-1, with 9 positions matching TRBD1. V lost 1 base to trimming and J lost 7 bases; unmatched junction nucleotides: 5. The CDR3 is 15 amino acids. Germline-derived CDR1 and CDR2 are SGHRS and YFSETQ. DNA of the CDR3: TGCGCCAGCAGCTTGCGGGGACAGGGTGGTGAAAAACTGTTTTTT. Protein product: CASSLRGQGGEKLFF.

J is TRBJ2-2 and V is TRBV21-1; the table's D call of TRBD2 was not tested on the DNA. TRBV21-1 is a recognized pseudogene. This CDR3 has 16 amino acids. CDR3 region: CASPRRLAGNTGELFF. DNA of the CDR3: TGTGCCAGCCCCCGTCGACTAGCGGGAAACACCGGGGAGCTGTTTTTT.

The rearrangement joins TRBV6-5 to TRBJ2-3; no clear D. The CDR3 covers 13 residues. V lost 6 bases and J 0 bases, leaving 7 bases between the germline ends. Germline V CDR1 and CDR2: MNHEY, SVGAGI. The CDR3 bases are TGTGCCAGCAGGATTCTGAGCACAGATACGCAGTATTTT. As protein: CASRILSTDTQYF.

In its sample, this clone was seen once. The rearrangement joins TRBV5-1 to TRBJ2-5; 7 nucleotides agree with TRBD1. This CDR3 is built from 15 residues. V gave up 4 bases and J gave up 2 bases; unmatched junction bases: 8. Germline CDR1 and CDR2: SGHRS and YFSETQ. CDR3 DNA sequence: TGCGCCAGCAGCCCGACACCGGGACAGCAAGAGACCCAGTACTTC. It encodes CASSPTPGQQETQYF.

This clone was detected a few times. The chain links TRBV11-2 to TRBJ1-1; D is possibly TRBD1 (6 bases). The CDR3 is made up of 17 amino acids. CDR1 is SGHAT and CDR2 is FQNNGV in the germline V gene. Trimming took 4 bases from V and 1 from J, leaving 19 bases between them. CDR3 amino acids: CASSSGGFTAKNTEAFF. In nucleotides, the CDR3 is TGTGCCAGCAGCTCCGGGGGCTTCACAGCGAAGAACACTGAAGCTTTCTTT.